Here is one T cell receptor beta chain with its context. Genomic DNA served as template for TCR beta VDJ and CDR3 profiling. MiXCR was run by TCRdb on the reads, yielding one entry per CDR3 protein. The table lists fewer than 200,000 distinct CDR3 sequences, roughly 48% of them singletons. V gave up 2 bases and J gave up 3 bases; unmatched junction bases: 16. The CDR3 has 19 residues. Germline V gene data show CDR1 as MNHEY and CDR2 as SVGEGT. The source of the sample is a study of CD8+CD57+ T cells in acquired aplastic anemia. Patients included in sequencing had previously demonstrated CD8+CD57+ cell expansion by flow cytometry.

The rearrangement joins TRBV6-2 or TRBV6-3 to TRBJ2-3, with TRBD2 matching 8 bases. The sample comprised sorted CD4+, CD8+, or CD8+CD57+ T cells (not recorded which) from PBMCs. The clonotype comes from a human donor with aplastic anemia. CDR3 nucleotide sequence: TGTGCCAGCAGTTACCCCTTCACCCCGGGGGGGGGGCAGACAGATACGCAGTATTTT. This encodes CASSYPFTPGGGQTDTQYF.